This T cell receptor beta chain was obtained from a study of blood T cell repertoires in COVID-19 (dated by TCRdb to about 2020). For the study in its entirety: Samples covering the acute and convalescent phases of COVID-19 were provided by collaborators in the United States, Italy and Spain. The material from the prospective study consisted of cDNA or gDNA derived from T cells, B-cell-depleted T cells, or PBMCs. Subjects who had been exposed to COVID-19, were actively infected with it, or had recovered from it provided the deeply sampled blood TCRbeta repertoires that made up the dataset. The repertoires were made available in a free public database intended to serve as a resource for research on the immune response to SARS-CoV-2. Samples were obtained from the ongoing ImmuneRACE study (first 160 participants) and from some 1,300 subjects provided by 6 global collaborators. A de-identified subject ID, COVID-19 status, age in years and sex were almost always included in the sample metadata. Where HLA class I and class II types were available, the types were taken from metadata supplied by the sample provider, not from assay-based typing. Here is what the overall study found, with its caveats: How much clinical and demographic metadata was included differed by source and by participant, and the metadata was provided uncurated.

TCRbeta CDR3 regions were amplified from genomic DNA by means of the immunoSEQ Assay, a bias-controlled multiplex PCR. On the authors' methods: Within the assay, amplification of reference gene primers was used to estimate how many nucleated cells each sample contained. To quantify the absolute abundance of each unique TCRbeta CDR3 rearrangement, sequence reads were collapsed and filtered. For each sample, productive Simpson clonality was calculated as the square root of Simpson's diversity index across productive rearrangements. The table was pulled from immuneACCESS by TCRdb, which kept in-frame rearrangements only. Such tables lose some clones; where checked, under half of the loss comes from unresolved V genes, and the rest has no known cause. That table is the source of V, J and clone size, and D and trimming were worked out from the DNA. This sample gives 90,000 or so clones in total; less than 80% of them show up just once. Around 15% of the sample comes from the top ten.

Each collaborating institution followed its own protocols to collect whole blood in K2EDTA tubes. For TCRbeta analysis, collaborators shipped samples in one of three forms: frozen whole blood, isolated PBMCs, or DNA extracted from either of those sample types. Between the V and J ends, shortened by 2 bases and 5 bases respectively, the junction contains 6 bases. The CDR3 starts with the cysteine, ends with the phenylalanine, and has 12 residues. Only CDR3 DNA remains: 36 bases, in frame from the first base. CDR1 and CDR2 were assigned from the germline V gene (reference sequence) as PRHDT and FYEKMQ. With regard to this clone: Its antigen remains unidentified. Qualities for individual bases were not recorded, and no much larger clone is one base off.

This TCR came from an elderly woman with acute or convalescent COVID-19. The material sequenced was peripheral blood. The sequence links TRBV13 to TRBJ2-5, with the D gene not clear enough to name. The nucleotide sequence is TGTGCCAGCAGCTTACTGAGGGAGACCCAGTACTTC. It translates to CASSLLRETQYF.